These 26 T cell receptor beta chains were all obtained from the same sample, sequenced in a study of blood T cell repertoires in COVID-19 (dated by TCRdb to 2018 to 2021). Libraries were prepared through the immunoSEQ multiplex PCR assay. TCRdb carries this immuneACCESS record with in-frame sequences only. Its versions omit some clonotypes, under half of them owing to an unresolved V gene in the studies checked, with the rest unexplained. This sample gives some 90,000 clones in total; 80% of them show up just once. The ten largest make up over 15% of the sample. Specimen: peripheral blood. The receptors shown here come from a human donor in a cohort sampled during active COVID-19.

The genes are TRBV10-1 and TRBJ1-6, with 9 nucleotides matching TRBD1. The trim removed 6 bases at V and 7 bases at J, leaving 4 bases unmatched. This CDR3 spans 14 amino acids. CDR1 is WNHNN, CDR2 SYGVQD, per germline (reference sequence). Here the CDR3 reads CASSSGTGNSPLHF. For the CDR3, the DNA is TGCGCCAGCAGCTCCGGGACAGGGAATTCACCCCTCCACTTT.

J is TRBJ2-7 and V is TRBV5-5; perhaps TRBD2 as D (5 bases). Germline lookup yields CDR1 SGHKS and CDR2 YYEKEE (reference sequence). V lost 0 bases to trimming and J lost 3 bases, with 7 bases between them. The CDR3 has 13 residues. Here the CDR3 reads CASSLARDYEQYF. Written as DNA, the CDR3 is TGTGCCAGCAGCTTGGCCCGGGACTACGAGCAGTACTTC.

The table lists this clone with a few counts. In DNA, the CDR3 is TGTGCCAGCAGTGCGGGGACTAGCGGTTATACGCAGTATTTT. Protein: CASSAGTSGYTQYF. V is TRBV7-9 and J is TRBJ2-3, with TRBD2 matching 11 bases. This CDR3 is 14 amino acids long. V was pared by 6 bases and J by 7 bases, with 6 bases of the junction left unmatched. The germline gives CDR1 SEHNR, CDR2 FQNEAQ (reference sequence).

CDR3 in DNA: TGCGCCAGCAGACCCGACAGGGGGCGGACTGAAGCTTTCTTT. As protein: CASRPDRGRTEAFF. The rearrangement joins TRBV5-1 to TRBJ1-1; 10 nucleotides align to TRBD1. Looked up from germline, CDR1 is SGHRS and CDR2 is YFSETQ. Trimming took 5 bases from V and 5 from J; bases not matched to a gene: 6. This CDR3 contains 14 residues.

The chain uses TRBV5-1 and TRBJ2-2; weak D call: TRBD1 (5 bases). The germline V gene encodes CDR1 SGHRS and CDR2 YFSETQ. This CDR3 is built from 15 residues. V was shortened by 0 bases and J by 1 base, with 7 bases between the two germline ends. CDR3 DNA: TGCGCCAGCAGCTTGGGGACATTGAACACCGGGGAGCTGTTTTTT. Translation gives CASSLGTLNTGELFF.

This chain links TRBV6-5 with TRBJ2-2, with 13 bases identical to TRBD2. V lost 4 bases and J lost 6; bases outside the gene matches: 2. The CDR3 has 15 amino acids. The V gene's germline CDR1 is MNHEY and CDR2 SVGAGI. The chain's CDR3 is CASSWTSGRAGELFF. CDR3 DNA sequence: TGTGCCAGCAGTTGGACTAGCGGGAGAGCCGGGGAGCTGTTTTTT.

The gene calls are TRBV19 and TRBJ1-1, with 7 bases that match TRBD1. This CDR3 has 15 amino acids. Germline CDR1 is LNHDA and CDR2 is SQIVND (reference sequence). Germline trimming cut 8 bases from V and 0 bases from J; bases unmatched to any gene: 9. The CDR3 sequence is CASAPPGQMNTEAFF. The CDR3 nucleotides read TGTGCCAGTGCCCCTCCGGGACAGATGAACACTGAAGCTTTCTTT.

The rearrangement joins TRBV28 to TRBJ1-3; D gene ambiguous. The ends were cut back, 5 bases at V and 4 bases at J, with 18 bases in the middle. CDR1 MDHEN and CDR2 SYDVKM come from the germline V gene. This CDR3 comprises 16 residues. The CDR3 DNA reads TGTGCCAGCAGTATATCGCTCCCACCGAGCGGAAACACCATATATTTT. The encoded protein is CASSISLPPSGNTIYF.

The chain carries TRBV7-2 and TRBJ2-1; 8 bases align to TRBD1. Germline V lookup: CDR1 SGHTA, CDR2 FQGNSA. V lost 3 bases to trimming and J lost 6 bases; unmatched junction nucleotides: 7. The CDR3 length is 15 residues. This CDR3 reads CASSFAQGVINEQFF. The CDR3 bases are TGTGCCAGCAGCTTCGCACAGGGGGTGATCAATGAGCAGTTCTTC.

The gene calls are TRBV28 and TRBJ1-5; D remains ambiguous. Trimming removed 1 base at V and 5 bases at J, with 9 bases between. The CDR3 contains 14 residues. CDR1 is MDHEN and CDR2 is SYDVKM in the germline V gene. The CDR3 region is CASSLLQSHQPQHF. DNA of the CDR3: TGTGCCAGCAGTTTATTACAGTCTCATCAGCCCCAGCATTTT. The whole variable domain, filled in from reference TRBV28 and TRBJ1-5, reads DVKVTQSSRYLVKRTGEKVFLECVQDMDHENMFWYRQDPGLGLRLIYFSYDVKMKEKGDIPEGYSVSREKKERFSLILESASTNQTSMYLCASSLLQSHQPQHFGDGTRLSIL.

This chain joins TRBV20-1 and TRBJ2-5; D remains ambiguous. The CDR3 consists of 11 residues. The V gene lost 4 bases and the J gene lost 2 bases, with 5 bases spanning the gap. The germline V gene encodes CDR1 DFQATT and CDR2 SNEGSKA (reference sequence). The CDR3 loop reads CSATRQETQYF. CDR3 DNA sequence: TGCAGTGCTACCCGTCAAGAGACCCAGTACTTC.

V gene TRBV21-1 combines with J gene TRBJ2-1; TRBD2 was called by the table and not checked on the DNA. TRBV21-1 is shown as a pseudogene. This CDR3 spans 21 amino acids. The CDR3 is CASSKVVGGRYLTQSTNEQFF. DNA of the CDR3: TGTGCCAGCAGCAAAGTGGTAGGAGGGAGGTACCTGACCCAGTCCACCAATGAGCAGTTCTTC.

V is TRBV28 and J is TRBJ2-5, with a possible D match to TRBD2 (6 bases). V shed 3 bases and J shed 1 base, with 9 bases lying between them. Germline V gives CDR1 MDHEN, CDR2 SYDVKM. The CDR3 totals 14 residues. The CDR3, as DNA: TGTGCCAGCAGTTTTCAGGGAGGCCAAGAGACCCAGTACTTC. Protein product: CASSFQGGQETQYF.

The genes are TRBV2 and TRBJ1-2, with D tentatively TRBD1 (6 bases). Germline V gene data show CDR1 as SNHLY and CDR2 as FYNNEI. The CDR3 consists of 15 residues. The V gene lost 0 bases and the J gene lost 0 bases, with 8 bases spanning the gap. The CDR3 DNA reads as TGTGCCAGCAGTGAAGCCCGGACAGCTAACTATGGCTACACCTTC. It specifies CASSEARTANYGYTF.

The chain carries TRBV18 and TRBJ2-7; 11 bases align to TRBD2. CDR3 length: 15 residues. V shed 2 bases and J 3 bases; nucleotides not matched to a gene: 3. The germline V gene has CDR1 KGHSH and CDR2 LQKENI. In nucleotides, the CDR3 is TGTGCCAGCTCACCAGGGACTAGCGGAGGCTACGAGCAGTACTTC. Its protein product is CASSPGTSGGYEQYF.

This clone was recorded a few times. The chain is built from TRBV3-1 (or the pseudogene TRBV3-2) and TRBJ1-1; tentatively, D is TRBD1 (6 bases). This CDR3 is 13 amino acids long. With 4 bases removed from V and 6 bases from J, the gap between germline ends came to 12 bases. Germline CDR1 reads LGHDT; CDR2 reads YNNKEL (reference sequence). The CDR3 region is CASSLVRGSEAFF. Here the CDR3 DNA reads TGTGCCAGCAGCCTTGTCAGGGGATCTGAAGCTTTCTTT.

This clone is a singleton in its sample. V is TRBV7-9 and J is TRBJ1-6; D gene uncertain. In germline, CDR1 is SEHNR, CDR2 FQNEAQ (reference sequence). V was clipped by 8 bases and J by 0 bases, with 14 bases between them. This CDR3 is 16 amino acids long. CDR3 sequence: CASASPLSSYNSPLHF. CDR3 bases: TGTGCCAGCGCAAGTCCGTTGAGCTCCTATAATTCACCCCTCCACTTT.

This clone showed up just a few times. In nucleotides, the CDR3 is TGTGCCTGGAGTGTCCTTAGCGGCGTAGGGCAGTACTTC. Protein sequence: CAWSVLSGVGQYF. The chain employs TRBV30 and TRBJ2-7; maybe TRBD2 (6 bases). Per germline, CDR1 GTSNPN and CDR2 SVGIG (reference sequence). Trimming stripped 0 bases from V and 9 bases from J, with 15 bases between. The CDR3 extends over 13 amino acids.

The rearrangement joins TRBV19 to TRBJ1-2; TRBD1 matches 7 bases. There are 13 residues in the CDR3. The germline V gene has CDR1 LNHDA and CDR2 SQIVND (reference sequence). V lost 6 bases, J lost 13 bases, and 14 bases stayed unmatched. The CDR3 sequence: CASSFQGSPGGTF. DNA of the CDR3: TGTGCCAGTAGCTTTCAGGGTAGCCCAGGGGGCACCTTC.

V and J are TRBV3-1 (or the pseudogene TRBV3-2) and TRBJ2-7; D perhaps matches TRBD1 (5 bases). Germline V gene sequence: CDR1 LGHDT, CDR2 YNNKEL (reference sequence). Trimming cost V 7 bases and J 2 bases, with 18 bases left between them. This CDR3 is 15 amino acids long. CDR3 residues: CASTVRGTQTYEQYF. CDR3 nucleotide sequence: TGTGCCAGCACCGTTAGGGGAACCCAGACCTACGAGCAGTACTTC.

This sequence joins TRBV5-1 and TRBJ2-5, with D unresolved. This CDR3 is 14 amino acids long. The germline gives CDR1 SGHRS, CDR2 YFSETQ. V was cut by 4 bases and J by 4 bases, with 14 bases left in between. Here the CDR3 DNA reads TGCGCCAGCAGCCTTGGTGCTGCCGGAGAGACCCAGTACTTC. Translating gives CASSLGAAGETQYF.

There are a few counts of this clone. The rearrangement joins TRBV7-3 to TRBJ2-3; D gene uncertain. CDR3 length: 15 residues. Germline V gives CDR1 SGHTA, CDR2 FQGTGA. Trimming left V 1 base short and J 2 bases short, with 10 bases between. This chain's CDR3 is CASSLIGGSTDTQYF. The CDR3 coding sequence is TGTGCCAGCAGCTTAATCGGCGGTTCCACAGATACGCAGTATTTT.

The chain recombines TRBV2 with TRBJ2-7, with unresolved D. The CDR3 contains 13 residues. Trimming cost V 2 bases and J 2 bases, with 7 bases left between them. Germline V gene lookup returns CDR1 SNHLY and CDR2 FYNNEI. CDR3 DNA sequence: TGTGCCAGCAGTGAATTCACAGCCTACGAGCAGTACTTC. Translated: CASSEFTAYEQYF.

The rearrangement uses TRBV5-6 and TRBJ2-6; TRBD2 might be the D (5 bases). Per the germline V gene, CDR1 is SGHDT and CDR2 is YYEEEE. The CDR3 is 14 amino acids. Trimming stripped 9 bases from V and 5 bases from J, with 15 bases between. CDR3 in amino acids: CATAGSSRANVLTF. Here the CDR3 DNA reads TGTGCCACGGCGGGCTCAAGTAGGGCCAACGTCCTGACTTTC.

The CDR3 reads CASSLTAAYEQYF. The CDR3 nucleotides are TGTGCCAGCAGTTTAACGGCGGCCTACGAGCAGTACTTC. V is TRBV12-3 or TRBV12-4 and J is TRBJ2-7, with D uncertain. Trimming removed 2 bases at V and 2 bases at J, with 7 bases between. CDR3 length: 13 amino acids.

The chain has TRBV15 and TRBJ2-6; weak D call: TRBD1 (6 bases). The CDR3 covers 15 residues. V lost 1 base to trimming and J lost 5 bases, with 9 bases between them. CDR1 is LNHNV and CDR2 is YYDKDF in the germline V gene (reference sequence). This CDR3 is CATSRGGGWANVLTF. The CDR3 DNA reads TGTGCCACCAGCAGAGGTGGGGGCTGGGCCAACGTCCTGACTTTC.